The entry below gives a single T cell receptor beta chain sequence along with its context. Antigen specificity is unknown. Other DNA variants within this sample encode the same CDR3. Only in-frame clones appear in the TCRdb table, and some are missing; sequencing was by immunoSEQ multiplex PCR. The data show around 120,000 clones, around 85% seen once. The junction had 7 bases not matched to a gene; V was cut back by 11 bases and J by 5 bases. Germline lookup yields CDR1 SGHVS and CDR2 FQNEAQ. This CDR3 is built from 13 residues. These data are taken from a study of T cell responses to AZD1222 COVID-19 vaccine. Across the whole study: Second-dose intervals near 4 or 12 weeks were combined. Notes on the study in general: Unmutated regions of variants are reportedly targeted by nearly half of spike-specific TCRs. Donors skewed white British and female; clonal diversity was possibly underestimated. Among vaccine-associated CD4 TCRs, coverage spanned spike, with dominance at 160-218 and 743-854.

V gene TRBV7-8 combines with J gene TRBJ2-7; 12 positions agree with TRBD2. Here the sequenced sample was peripheral blood, taken on day 0 of AZD1222 vaccination. The receptor comes from an adult in good health. This CDR3 reads CAVLRLAGDEQYF. CDR3 sequence (DNA): TGTGCCGTTTTAAGACTAGCGGGAGACGAGCAGTACTTC.